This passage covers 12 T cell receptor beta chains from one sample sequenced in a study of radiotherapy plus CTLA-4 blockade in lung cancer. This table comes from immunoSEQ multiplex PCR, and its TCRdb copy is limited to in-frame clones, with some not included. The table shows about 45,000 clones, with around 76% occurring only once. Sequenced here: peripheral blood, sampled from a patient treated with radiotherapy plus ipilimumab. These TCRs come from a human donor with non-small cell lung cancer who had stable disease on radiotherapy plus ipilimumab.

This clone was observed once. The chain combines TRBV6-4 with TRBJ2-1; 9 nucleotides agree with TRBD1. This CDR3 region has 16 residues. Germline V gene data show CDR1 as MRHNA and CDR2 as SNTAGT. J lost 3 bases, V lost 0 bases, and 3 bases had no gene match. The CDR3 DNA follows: TGTGCCAGCAGTGACTCTGGGACAGGGAGCTACAATGAGCAGTTCTTC. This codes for CASSDSGTGSYNEQFF.

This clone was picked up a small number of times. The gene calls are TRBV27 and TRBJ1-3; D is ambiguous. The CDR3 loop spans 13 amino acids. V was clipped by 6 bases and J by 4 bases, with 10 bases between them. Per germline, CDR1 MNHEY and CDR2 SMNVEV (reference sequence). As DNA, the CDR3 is TGTGCCAGCAGCCGAGGTGGGGGAAACACCATATATTTT. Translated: CASSRGGGNTIYF.

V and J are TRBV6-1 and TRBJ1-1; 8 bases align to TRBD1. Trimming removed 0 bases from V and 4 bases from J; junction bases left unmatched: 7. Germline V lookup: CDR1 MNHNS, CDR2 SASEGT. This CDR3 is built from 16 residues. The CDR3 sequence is CASSEARGRGLTEAFF. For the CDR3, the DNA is TGTGCCAGCAGTGAAGCGCGGGGCAGGGGGCTCACTGAAGCTTTCTTT.

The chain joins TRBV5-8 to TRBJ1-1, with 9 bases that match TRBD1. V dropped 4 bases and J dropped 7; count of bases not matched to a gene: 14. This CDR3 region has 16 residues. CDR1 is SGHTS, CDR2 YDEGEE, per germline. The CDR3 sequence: CASSPGQGLYRVEAFF. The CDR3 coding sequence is TGTGCCAGCAGCCCAGGACAGGGGTTGTATAGGGTTGAAGCTTTCTTT.

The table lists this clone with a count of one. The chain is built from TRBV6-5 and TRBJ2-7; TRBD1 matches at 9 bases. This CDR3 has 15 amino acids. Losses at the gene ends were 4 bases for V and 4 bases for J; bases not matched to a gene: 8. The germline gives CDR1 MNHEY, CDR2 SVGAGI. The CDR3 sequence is CASSSPGQGKYEQYF. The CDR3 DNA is TGTGCCAGCAGTTCCCCGGGACAGGGAAAATACGAGCAGTACTTC.

The CDR3 region is CASSFDLQGATNEKLFF. Here the CDR3 DNA reads TGTGCCAGCAGCTTTGACCTGCAGGGTGCAACTAATGAAAAACTGTTTTTT. The chain combines TRBV5-6 with TRBJ1-4; the D gene is possibly TRBD1 (5 bases). This CDR3 has 17 amino acids. From germline, CDR1 is SGHDT and CDR2 YYEEEE. V shed 2 bases and J shed 0 bases, with 14 bases lying between them.

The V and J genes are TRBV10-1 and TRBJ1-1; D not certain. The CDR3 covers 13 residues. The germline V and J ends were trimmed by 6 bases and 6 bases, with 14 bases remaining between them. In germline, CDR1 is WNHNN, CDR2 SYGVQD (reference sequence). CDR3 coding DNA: TGCGCCAGCAGCCCACGGGGTCGATCTGAAGCTTTCTTT. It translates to CASSPRGRSEAFF.

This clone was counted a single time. CDR3 residues: CASSIPGQGVFVYGYTF. The CDR3 nucleotides are TGTGCCAGTAGTATTCCCGGACAGGGGGTTTTTGTCTATGGCTACACCTTC. The chain is built from TRBV19 and TRBJ1-2; TRBD1 matches at 10 bases. J gave up 4 bases and V 3 bases, and 11 bases lay outside the gene matches. Germline-derived CDR1 and CDR2 are LNHDA and SQIVND (reference sequence). The CDR3 runs 17 residues.

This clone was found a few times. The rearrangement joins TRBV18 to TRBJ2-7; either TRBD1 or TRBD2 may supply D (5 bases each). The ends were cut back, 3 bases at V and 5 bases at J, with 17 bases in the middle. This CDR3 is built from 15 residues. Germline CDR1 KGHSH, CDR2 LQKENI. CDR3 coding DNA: TGTGCCAGCTCACCTCCGGGGCCGAGGGGCGACGAGCAGTACTTC. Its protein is CASSPPGPRGDEQYF.

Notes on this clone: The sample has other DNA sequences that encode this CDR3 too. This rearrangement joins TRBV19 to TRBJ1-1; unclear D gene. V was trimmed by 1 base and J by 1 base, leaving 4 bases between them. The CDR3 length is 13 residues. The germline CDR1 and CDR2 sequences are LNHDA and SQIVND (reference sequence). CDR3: CASSIGRNTEAFF. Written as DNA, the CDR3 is TGTGCCAGTAGTATAGGTCGGAACACTGAAGCTTTCTTT.

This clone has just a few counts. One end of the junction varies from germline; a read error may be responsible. The CDR3 DNA reads as TGTGCCAGCACCTTGGGGGTTCACACCGGGGAGCTGTTTTTT. Amino acids: CASTLGVHTGELFF. The chain uses TRBV5-5 and TRBJ2-2; D could derive from TRBD1 or TRBD2 (5 bases each). CDR1 and CDR2 (germline): SGHKS, YYEKEE (reference sequence). The length of the CDR3 is 14 residues. The full variable domain, its missing parts supplied by reference TRBV5-5 and TRBJ2-2, is DAGVTQSPTHLIKTRGQQVTLRCSPISGHKSVSWYQQVLGQGPQFIFQYYEKEERGRGNFPDRFSARQFPNYSSELNVNALLLGDSALYLCASTLGVHTGELFFGEGSRLTVL.

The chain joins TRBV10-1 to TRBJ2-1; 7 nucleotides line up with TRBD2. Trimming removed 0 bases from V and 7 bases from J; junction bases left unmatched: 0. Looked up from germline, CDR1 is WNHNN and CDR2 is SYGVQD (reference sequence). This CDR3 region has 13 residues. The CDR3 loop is CASSESGGNEQFF. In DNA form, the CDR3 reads TGCGCCAGCAGTGAGTCGGGAGGGAATGAGCAGTTCTTC.